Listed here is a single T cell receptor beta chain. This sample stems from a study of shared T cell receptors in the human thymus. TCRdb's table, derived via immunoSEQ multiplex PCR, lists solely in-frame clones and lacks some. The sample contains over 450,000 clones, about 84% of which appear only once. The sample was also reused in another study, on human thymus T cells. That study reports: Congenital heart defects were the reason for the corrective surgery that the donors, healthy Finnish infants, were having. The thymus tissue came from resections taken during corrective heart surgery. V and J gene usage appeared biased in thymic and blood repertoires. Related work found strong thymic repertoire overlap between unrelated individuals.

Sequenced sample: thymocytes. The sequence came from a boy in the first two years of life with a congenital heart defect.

CDR3 sequence (DNA): TGCAGCGCCAAGGTGGCGGGCACAGATACGCAGTATTTT. Translated, it gives CSAKVAGTDTQYF. The chain recombines TRBV29-1 with TRBJ2-3, with D unresolved. Germline V CDR1 and CDR2: SQVTM, ANQGSEA. With 7 bases removed from V and 1 base from J, the gap between germline ends came to 12 bases. The CDR3 loop spans 13 amino acids.